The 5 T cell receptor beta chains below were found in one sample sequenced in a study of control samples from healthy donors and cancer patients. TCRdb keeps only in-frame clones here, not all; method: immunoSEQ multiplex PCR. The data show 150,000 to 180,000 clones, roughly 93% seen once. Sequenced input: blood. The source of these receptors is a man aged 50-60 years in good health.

For the CDR3, the DNA is TGCAGTGGGGATCGGAGAGAGACCCAGTACTTC. Translation gives CSGDRRETQYF. The chain links TRBV20-1 to TRBJ2-5; D gene unclear. CDR1 and CDR2 from the germline V gene are DFQATT and SNEGSKA (reference sequence). The CDR3 is made up of 11 amino acids. The V end was cut by 7 bases, the J end by 4 bases, with 10 bases between.

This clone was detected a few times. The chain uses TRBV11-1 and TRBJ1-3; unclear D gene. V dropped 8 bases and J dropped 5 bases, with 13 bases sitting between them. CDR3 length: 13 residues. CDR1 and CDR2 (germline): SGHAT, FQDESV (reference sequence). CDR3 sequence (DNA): TGTGCCAGCGAGGGTTGGACCCGAAACACCATATATTTT. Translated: CASEGWTRNTIYF. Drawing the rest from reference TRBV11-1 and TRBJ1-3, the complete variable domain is EAEVAQSPRYKITEKSQAVAFWCDPISGHATLYWYRQILGQGPELLVQFQDESVVDDSQLPKDRFSAERLKGVDSTLKIQPAELGDSAMYLCASEGWTRNTIYFGEGSWLTVV.

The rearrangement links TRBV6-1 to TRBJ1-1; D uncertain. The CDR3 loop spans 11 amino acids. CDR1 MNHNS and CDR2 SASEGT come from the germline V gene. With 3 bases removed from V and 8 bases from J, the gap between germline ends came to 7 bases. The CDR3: CASSEAAEAFF. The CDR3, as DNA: TGTGCCAGCAGTGAGGCGGCGGAAGCTTTCTTT.

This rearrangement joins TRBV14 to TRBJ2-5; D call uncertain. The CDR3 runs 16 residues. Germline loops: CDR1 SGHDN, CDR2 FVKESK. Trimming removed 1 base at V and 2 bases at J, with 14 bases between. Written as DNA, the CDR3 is TGTGCCAGCAGCCAAGGCGGCGGAACAATACAAGAGACCCAGTACTTC. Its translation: CASSQGGGTIQETQYF.

CDR3 amino acids: CATSEQGQYETQYF. The CDR3 DNA sequence: TGTGCCACCAGTGAGCAGGGACAGTATGAGACCCAGTACTTC. J is TRBJ2-5 and V is TRBV24-1, with 7 bases lining up with TRBD1. The germline V gene has CDR1 KGHDR and CDR2 SFDVKD. The ends lost 4 bases at V and 5 bases at J; junction bases unmatched: 6. The CDR3 covers 14 residues.